The text below deals with one T cell receptor beta chain. This table comes from immunoSEQ multiplex PCR, and its TCRdb copy is limited to in-frame clones, with some not included. Among about 220,000 clones, around 89% were seen once, and the ten largest hold approximately 2.5%. This entry comes from a study of blood T cell repertoires in COVID-19. Participants were placed into cohorts based on the clinical history they reported. The CDR3 totals 15 residues. Germline values: CDR1 SQVTM, CDR2 ANQGSEA. The V segment lost 4 bases and the J segment 3 bases; nucleotides outside the gene matches: 9. The specimen was PBMCs or T cells enriched from blood (not recorded which). The chain joins TRBV29-1 to TRBJ2-1, with TRBD2 matching over 7 bases. The TCR originated in a woman in her forties with acute COVID-19. CDR3 sequence: CSVVGPSGNYNEQFF. CDR3 coding DNA: TGCAGCGTTGTCGGGCCTAGCGGAAACTACAATGAGCAGTTCTTC.